A selection of T cell receptor beta chains follows, all from one sample in a study of neurological immune-mediated disorders. TCRdb analysed the 5' RACE reads with MiXCR anew, one entry per CDR3 protein. Altogether about 50,000 distinct CDR3 sequences are present, approximately 6.2% being singletons, with the ten largest covering approximately 1.5%. Sequences were obtained from CD4+ T cells from blood. All receptors derive from a woman in her late teens or twenties with multiple sclerosis. The CDR3 runs from the conserved cysteine through the conserved F or W. D genes are given only for firm matches. Clone size is stated in some rows and not others, as once, few, many or a class when expanded.

V gene: TRBV12-3/TRBV12-4; clone size: many; D gene: TRBD1; J gene: TRBJ2-7; CDR3 protein: CASSQLTGDEQYF; CDR3 DNA: TGTGCCAGCAGTCAATTAACAGGGGACGAGCAGTACTTC
V gene: TRBV10-3; clone size: many; D gene: .; J gene: TRBJ1-6; CDR3 protein: CAISELNSPLHF; CDR3 DNA: TGTGCCATCAGTGAGCTTAATTCACCCCTCCACTTT
V gene: TRBV6-2/TRBV6-3; clone size: .; D gene: .; J gene: TRBJ2-2; CDR3 protein: CASRFFSRREQNGELFF; CDR3 DNA: TGTGCCAGCAGGTTTTTTTCTAGGCGGGAACAAAACGGGGAGCTGTTTTTT
V gene: TRBV7-6; clone size: .; D gene: TRBD1; J gene: TRBJ2-5; CDR3 protein: CASSQSDRGLAQYF; CDR3 DNA: TGTGCCAGCAGCCAATCGGACAGGGGTTTGGCCCAGTACTTC
V gene: TRBV5-1; clone size: many; D gene: .; J gene: TRBJ2-2; CDR3 protein: CASSLEQNTGELFF; CDR3 DNA: TGCGCCAGCAGCTTGGAACAGAACACCGGGGAGCTGTTTTTT
V gene: TRBV30; clone size: .; D gene: .; J gene: TRBJ1-2; CDR3 protein: CAWNPIQRGYTF; CDR3 DNA: TGTGCCTGGAACCCGATCCAGCGGGGCTACACCTTC
V gene: TRBV5-1; clone size: many; D gene: .; J gene: TRBJ2-7; CDR3 protein: CASSLGVIQGRYEQYF; CDR3 DNA: TGCGCCAGCAGCTTGGGGGTCATTCAGGGGAGATACGAGCAGTACTTC
V gene: TRBV7-2; clone size: many; D gene: TRBD1; J gene: TRBJ2-5; CDR3 protein: CASSATGVQETQYF; CDR3 DNA: TGTGCCAGCAGCGCCACAGGGGTACAAGAGACCCAGTACTTC
V gene: TRBV20-1; clone size: many; D gene: TRBD1; J gene: TRBJ1-6; CDR3 protein: CSAMTGYSSYNSPLHF; CDR3 DNA: TGCAGTGCGATGACAGGGTACAGCTCCTATAATTCACCCCTCCACTTT
V gene: TRBV12-3/TRBV12-4; clone size: few; D gene: .; J gene: TRBJ1-5; CDR3 protein: CASSLPPQPQHF; CDR3 DNA: TGTGCCAGCAGTTTACCGCCTCAGCCCCAGCATTTT
V gene: TRBV28; clone size: .; D gene: .; J gene: TRBJ2-7; CDR3 protein: CASSLSVPASYEQYF; CDR3 DNA: TGTGCCAGCAGTTTATCAGTTCCGGCCTCCTACGAGCAGTACTTC
V gene: TRBV5-1; clone size: many; D gene: TRBD2; J gene: TRBJ2-1; CDR3 protein: CASSPGGLRGRGNEQFF; CDR3 DNA: TGCGCCAGCAGCCCGGGAGGATTACGGGGCCGCGGCAATGAGCAGTTCTTC
V gene: TRBV12-3/TRBV12-4; clone size: many; D gene: .; J gene: TRBJ2-7; CDR3 protein: CASSRDGLYEQYF; CDR3 DNA: TGTGCCAGCAGCAGGGACGGCCTCTACGAGCAGTACTTC
V gene: TRBV20-1; clone size: many; D gene: .; J gene: TRBJ1-6; CDR3 protein: CSVRPGSSYNSPLHF; CDR3 DNA: TGCAGTGTCAGACCCGGAAGCTCCTATAATTCACCCCTCCACTTT
V gene: TRBV11-2; clone size: many; D gene: TRBD1; J gene: TRBJ2-3; CDR3 protein: CASSWTGQGRTDTQYF; CDR3 DNA: TGTGCCAGCAGCTGGACGGGACAGGGTCGCACAGATACGCAGTATTTT
V gene: TRBV20-1; clone size: many; D gene: .; J gene: TRBJ2-5; CDR3 protein: CSFLGSETQYF; CDR3 DNA: TGCAGTTTCCTGGGGTCAGAGACCCAGTACTTC
V gene: TRBV6-5; clone size: many; D gene: TRBD2; J gene: TRBJ2-6; CDR3 protein: CASSQILPGLAGAGANVLTF; CDR3 DNA: TGTGCCAGCAGTCAAATTCTTCCGGGACTAGCGGGAGCTGGGGCCAACGTCCTGACTTTC
V gene: TRBV20-1; clone size: many; D gene: .; J gene: TRBJ1-5; CDR3 protein: CSARTGLGNQPQHF; CDR3 DNA: TGCAGTGCTAGGACGGGGCTCGGTAATCAGCCCCAGCATTTT
V gene: TRBV10-2; clone size: many; D gene: .; J gene: TRBJ2-1; CDR3 protein: CASSESQEQFF; CDR3 DNA: TGCGCCAGCAGTGAGTCTCAAGAGCAGTTCTTC
V gene: TRBV3-1; clone size: many; D gene: TRBD1; J gene: TRBJ1-2; CDR3 protein: CASSRDRGQLGYGYTF; CDR3 DNA: TGTGCCAGCAGCCGGGACAGGGGGCAACTGGGCTATGGCTACACCTTC
V gene: TRBV2; clone size: few; D gene: TRBD1; J gene: TRBJ2-1; CDR3 protein: CASFGETHPFGTGTYNEQFF; CDR3 DNA: TGTGCCAGCTTCGGGGAAACGCATCCTTTCGGGACAGGGACATACAATGAGCAGTTCTTC
V gene: TRBV5-4; clone size: many; D gene: .; J gene: TRBJ2-3; CDR3 protein: CASSSPLSTTTDTQYF; CDR3 DNA: TGTGCCAGCAGCTCGCCCCTAAGCACCACCACAGATACGCAGTATTTT
V gene: TRBV5-6; clone size: .; D gene: TRBD2; J gene: TRBJ2-5; CDR3 protein: CASSSTGLAGMYF; CDR3 DNA: TGTGCCAGCAGCTCAACTGGACTAGCGGGGATGTACTTC
V gene: TRBV3-1; clone size: many; D gene: TRBD2; J gene: TRBJ2-1; CDR3 protein: CASSPWTSVYEQFF; CDR3 DNA: TGTGCCAGCAGCCCCTGGACTAGCGTTTATGAGCAGTTCTTC